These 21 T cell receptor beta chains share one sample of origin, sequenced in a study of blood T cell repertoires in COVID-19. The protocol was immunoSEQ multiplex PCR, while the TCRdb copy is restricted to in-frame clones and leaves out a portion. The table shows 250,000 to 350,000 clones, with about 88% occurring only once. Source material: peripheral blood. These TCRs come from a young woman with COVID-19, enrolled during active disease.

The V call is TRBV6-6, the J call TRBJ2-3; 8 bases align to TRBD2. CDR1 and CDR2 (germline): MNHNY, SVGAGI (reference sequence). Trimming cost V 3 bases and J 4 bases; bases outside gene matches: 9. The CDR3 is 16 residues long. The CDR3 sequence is CASSYSSGSRADTQYF. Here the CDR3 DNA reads TGTGCCAGCAGTTATTCGAGCGGGAGTAGGGCAGATACGCAGTATTTT.

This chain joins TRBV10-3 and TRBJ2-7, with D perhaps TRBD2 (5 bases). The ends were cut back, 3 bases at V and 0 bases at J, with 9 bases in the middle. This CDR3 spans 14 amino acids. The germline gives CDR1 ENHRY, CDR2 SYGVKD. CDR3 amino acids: CAISDPGVSYEQYF. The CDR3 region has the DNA TGTGCCATCAGTGACCCCGGGGTCTCCTACGAGCAGTACTTC.

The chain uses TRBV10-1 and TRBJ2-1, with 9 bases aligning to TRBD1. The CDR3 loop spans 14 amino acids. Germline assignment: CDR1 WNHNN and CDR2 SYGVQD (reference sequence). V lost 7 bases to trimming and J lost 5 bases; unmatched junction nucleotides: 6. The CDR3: CASNPGQGNNEQFF. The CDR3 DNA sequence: TGCGCCAGCAACCCGGGACAGGGTAACAATGAGCAGTTCTTC.

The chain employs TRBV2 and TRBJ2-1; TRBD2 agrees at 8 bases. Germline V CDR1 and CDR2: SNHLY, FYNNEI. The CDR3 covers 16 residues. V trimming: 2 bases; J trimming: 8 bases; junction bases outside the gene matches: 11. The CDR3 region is CASSERGGRPVDEQFF. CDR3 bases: TGTGCCAGCAGTGAACGGGGCGGGAGGCCGGTAGATGAGCAGTTCTTC.

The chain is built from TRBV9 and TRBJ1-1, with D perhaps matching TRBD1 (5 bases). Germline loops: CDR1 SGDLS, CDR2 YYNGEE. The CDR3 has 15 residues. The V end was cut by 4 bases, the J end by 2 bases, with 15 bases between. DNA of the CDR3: TGTGCCAGCAGCCCGAGTAGGACAAGCAACACTGAAGCTTTCTTT. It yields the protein CASSPSRTSNTEAFF. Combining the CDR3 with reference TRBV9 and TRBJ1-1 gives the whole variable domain DSGVTQTPKHLITATGQRVTLRCSPRSGDLSVYWYQQSLDQGLQFLIQYYNGEERAKGNILERFSAQQFPDLHSELNLSSLELGDSALYFCASSPSRTSNTEAFFGQGTRLTVV.

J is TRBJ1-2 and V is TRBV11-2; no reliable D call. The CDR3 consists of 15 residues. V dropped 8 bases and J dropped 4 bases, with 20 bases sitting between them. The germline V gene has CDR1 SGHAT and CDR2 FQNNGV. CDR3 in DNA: TGTGCCAGCCAGCAGAACGCGGCTCGGGGCTATGGCTACACCTTC. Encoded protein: CASQQNAARGYGYTF. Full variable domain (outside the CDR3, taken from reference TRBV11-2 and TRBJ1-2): EAGVAQSPRYKIIEKRQSVAFWCNPISGHATLYWYQQILGQGPKLLIQFQNNGVVDDSQLPKDRFSAERLKGVDSTLKIQPAKLEDSAVYLCASQQNAARGYGYTFGSGTRLTVV.

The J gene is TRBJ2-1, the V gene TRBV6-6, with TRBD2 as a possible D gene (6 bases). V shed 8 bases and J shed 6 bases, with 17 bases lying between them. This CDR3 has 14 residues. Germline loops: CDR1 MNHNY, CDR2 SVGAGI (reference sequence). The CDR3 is CASGDRDFSNEQFF. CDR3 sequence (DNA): TGTGCCAGCGGGGATCGGGACTTCTCCAATGAGCAGTTCTTC.

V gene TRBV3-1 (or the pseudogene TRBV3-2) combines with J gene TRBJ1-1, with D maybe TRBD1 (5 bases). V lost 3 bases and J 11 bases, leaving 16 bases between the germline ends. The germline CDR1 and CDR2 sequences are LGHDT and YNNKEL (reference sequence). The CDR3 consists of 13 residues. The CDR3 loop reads CASSHPAGVRAFF. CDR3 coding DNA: TGTGCCAGCAGCCATCCAGCGGGGGTTAGGGCTTTCTTT.

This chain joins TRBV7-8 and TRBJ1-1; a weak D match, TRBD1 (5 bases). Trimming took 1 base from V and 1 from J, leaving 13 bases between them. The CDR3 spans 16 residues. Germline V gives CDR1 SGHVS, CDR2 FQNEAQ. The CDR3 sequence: CASSLEQVRANTEAFF. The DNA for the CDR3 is TGTGCCAGCAGCTTAGAACAGGTCAGGGCGAACACTGAAGCTTTCTTT. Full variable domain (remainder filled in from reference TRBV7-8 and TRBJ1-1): GAGVSQSPRYKVAKRGQDVALRCDPISGHVSLFWYQQALGQGPEFLTYFQNEAQLDKSGLPSDRFFAERPEGSVSTLKIQRTQQEDSAVYLCASSLEQVRANTEAFFGQGTRLTVV.

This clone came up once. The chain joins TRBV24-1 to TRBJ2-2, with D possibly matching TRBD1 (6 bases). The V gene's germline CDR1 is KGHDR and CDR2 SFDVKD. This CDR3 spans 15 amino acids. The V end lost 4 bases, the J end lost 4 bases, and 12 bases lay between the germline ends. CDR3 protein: CATSDATGFTGELFF. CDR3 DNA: TGTGCCACCAGTGACGCCACAGGGTTCACCGGGGAGCTGTTTTTT.

The CDR3 coding sequence is TGCAGCGCTCCCGTGGGGGGTCCTGAAGCTTTCTTT. Translating it yields CSAPVGGPEAFF. The chain joins TRBV29-1 to TRBJ1-1; D is possibly TRBD1 (5 bases). The CDR3 runs to 12 residues. CDR1 and CDR2 from the germline V gene are SQVTM and ANQGSEA. V shed 7 bases and J shed 6 bases, with 15 bases lying between them.

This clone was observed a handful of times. CDR3 coding DNA: TGTGCCAGCAGCTTAGGCCCCTATGCGGGAGAGGACACCGGGGAGCTGTTTTTT. Translated, it gives CASSLGPYAGEDTGELFF. The chain couples TRBV7-9 to TRBJ2-2, with 7 bases lining up with TRBD2. After removal of 1 base from V and 3 bases from J, the junction contained 11 bases not matched to a gene. The CDR3 runs to 18 residues. The germline CDR1 and CDR2 sequences are SEHNR and FQNEAQ (reference sequence).

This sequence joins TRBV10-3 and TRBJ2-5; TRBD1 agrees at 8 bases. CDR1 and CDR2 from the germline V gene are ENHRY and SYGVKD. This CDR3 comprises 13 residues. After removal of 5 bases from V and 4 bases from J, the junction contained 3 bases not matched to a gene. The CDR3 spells CAISNDRGETQYF. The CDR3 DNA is TGTGCCATCAGTAACGACAGGGGAGAGACCCAGTACTTC.

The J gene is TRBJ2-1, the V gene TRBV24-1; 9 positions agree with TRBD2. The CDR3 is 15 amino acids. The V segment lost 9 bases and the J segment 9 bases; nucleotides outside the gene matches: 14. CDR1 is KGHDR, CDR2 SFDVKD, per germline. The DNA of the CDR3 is TGTGCCACCGGTGGGGTTAGCGGGAGTGGGAGTGAGCAGTTCTTC. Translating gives CATGGVSGSGSEQFF.

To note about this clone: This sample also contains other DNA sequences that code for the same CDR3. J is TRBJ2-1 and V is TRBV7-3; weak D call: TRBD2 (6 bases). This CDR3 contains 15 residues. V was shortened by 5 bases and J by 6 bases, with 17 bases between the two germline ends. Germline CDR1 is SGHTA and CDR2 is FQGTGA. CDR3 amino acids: CASSRSGGIANEQFF. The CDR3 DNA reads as TGTGCCAGCAGCCGAAGTGGCGGGATAGCCAATGAGCAGTTCTTC.

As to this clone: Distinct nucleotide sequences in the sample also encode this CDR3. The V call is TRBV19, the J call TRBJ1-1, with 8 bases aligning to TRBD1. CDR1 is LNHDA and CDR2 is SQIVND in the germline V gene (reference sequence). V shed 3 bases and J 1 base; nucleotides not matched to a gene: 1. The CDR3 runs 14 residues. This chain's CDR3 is CASSIGQGNTEAFF. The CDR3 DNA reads TGTGCCAGTAGTATCGGACAGGGGAACACTGAAGCTTTCTTT. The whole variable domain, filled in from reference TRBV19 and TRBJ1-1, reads DGGITQSPKYLFRKEGQNVTLSCEQNLNHDAMYWYRQDPGQGLRLIYYSQIVNDFQKGDIAEGYSVSREKKESFPLTVTSAQKNPTAFYLCASSIGQGNTEAFFGQGTRLTVV.

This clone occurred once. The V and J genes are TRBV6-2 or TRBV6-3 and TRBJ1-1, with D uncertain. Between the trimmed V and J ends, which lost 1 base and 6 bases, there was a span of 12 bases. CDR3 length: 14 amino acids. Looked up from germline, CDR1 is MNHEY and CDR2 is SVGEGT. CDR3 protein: CASSYFTRFSEAFF. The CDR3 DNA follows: TGTGCCAGCAGTTACTTTACCAGGTTCTCTGAAGCTTTCTTT.

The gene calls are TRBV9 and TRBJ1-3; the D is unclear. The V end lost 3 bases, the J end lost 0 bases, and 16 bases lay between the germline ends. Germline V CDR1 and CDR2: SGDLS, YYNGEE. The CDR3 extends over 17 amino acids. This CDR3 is CASSGPYRQNSGNTIYF. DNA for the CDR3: TGTGCCAGCAGCGGGCCGTACAGACAAAACTCTGGAAACACCATATATTTT.

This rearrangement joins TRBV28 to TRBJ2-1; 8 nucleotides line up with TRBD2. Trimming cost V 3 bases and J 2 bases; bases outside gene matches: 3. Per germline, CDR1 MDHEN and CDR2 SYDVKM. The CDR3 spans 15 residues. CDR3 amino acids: CASSLSSGTYNEQFF. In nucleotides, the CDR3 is TGTGCCAGCAGTTTGAGTAGCGGGACCTACAATGAGCAGTTCTTC. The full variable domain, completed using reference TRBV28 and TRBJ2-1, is DVKVTQSSRYLVKRTGEKVFLECVQDMDHENMFWYRQDPGLGLRLIYFSYDVKMKEKGDIPEGYSVSREKKERFSLILESASTNQTSMYLCASSLSSGTYNEQFFGPGTRLTVL.

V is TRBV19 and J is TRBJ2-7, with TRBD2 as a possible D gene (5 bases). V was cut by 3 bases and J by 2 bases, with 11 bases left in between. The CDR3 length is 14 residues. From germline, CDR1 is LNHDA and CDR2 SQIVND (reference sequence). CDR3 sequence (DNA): TGTGCCAGTAGTATCCGGCGGGCCCCCTACGAGCAGTACTTC. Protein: CASSIRRAPYEQYF.

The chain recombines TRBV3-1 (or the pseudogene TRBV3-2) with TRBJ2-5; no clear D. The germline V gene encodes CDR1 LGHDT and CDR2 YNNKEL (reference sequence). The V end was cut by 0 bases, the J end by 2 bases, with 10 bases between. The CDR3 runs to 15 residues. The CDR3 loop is CASSQDIVIQETQYF. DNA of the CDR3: TGTGCCAGCAGCCAAGATATAGTAATACAAGAGACCCAGTACTTC.